The clone carrying this T cell receptor beta chain was detected only a few times. The source of the sample is a study of cytomegalovirus exposure and HLA in healthy donors. In the study overall: For the roughly 400 genotyped donors, more than 65% fell within the Caucasian-associated ancestry cluster.

PCR used 60 Vbeta primers and 13 Jbeta primers. The assay was immunoSEQ multiplex PCR, and TCRdb's table has in-frame clones only and misses some. The sample carries some 150,000 clones, about 82% recorded once. Germline CDR1 MNHEY, CDR2 SVGAGI. The CDR3 sequence is 14 residues long. The V gene lost 5 bases and the J gene lost 8 bases, with 13 bases spanning the gap. This sequence joins TRBV6-5 and TRBJ1-6; D is undetermined. Input material: PBMCs. The origin of this receptor is a female donor in good health and CMV-seropositive. The CDR3 DNA sequence: TGTGCCAGCAGTCACCAGGATACCCATTCACCCCTCCACTTT. It encodes CASSHQDTHSPLHF.